Detailed here is one T cell receptor (beta chain). Its binding antigen is unknown. Nothing much larger sits one base from this clone, and base qualities are not available. Trimming takes 2 bases from V and 0 bases from J, and the germline ends sit 9 bases apart. Including cysteine and phenylalanine, the CDR3 has 14 amino acids. Only the CDR3 portion is preserved as DNA: 42 bases, with reading frame beginning at the first base. CDR1 SGHRS and CDR2 YFSETQ were looked up in the germline V gene. The sample belongs to a study of blood T cell repertoires in COVID-19 (dated by TCRdb to the early 2020s). With respect to the entire study: Collaborator samples came from the United States, Italy and Spain and covered acute and convalescent phases of COVID-19. The material from the prospective study consisted of cDNA or gDNA derived from T cells, B-cell-depleted T cells, or PBMCs. Subjects who had been exposed to COVID-19, were actively infected with it, or had recovered from it provided the deeply sampled blood TCRbeta repertoires that made up the dataset. The repertoires were made available in a free public database intended to serve as a resource for research on the immune response to SARS-CoV-2. Samples were obtained from the ongoing ImmuneRACE study (first 160 participants) and from 1,254 subjects provided by 6 global collaborators. Nearly every sample came with metadata listing a de-identified subject ID, COVID-19 status, age in years and sex. Where HLA class I and class II types were available, the types were taken from metadata supplied by the sample provider, not from assay-based typing.

Collaborating institutions collected whole blood in K2EDTA tubes following their own protocols. For TCRbeta analysis, collaborators shipped samples in one of three forms: frozen whole blood, isolated PBMCs, or DNA extracted from either of those sample types. What the study reported, not specific to this receptor: The amount of clinical and demographic metadata varied by source and participant and was provided uncurated.

TCRbeta CDR3 regions were amplified from genomic DNA by means of the immunoSEQ Assay, a bias-controlled multiplex PCR. Regarding the original processing steps: The number of nucleated cells in each sample was estimated from the amplification of reference gene primers within the assay. To quantify the absolute abundance of each unique TCRbeta CDR3 rearrangement, sequence reads were collapsed and filtered. For each sample, productive Simpson clonality was calculated as the square root of Simpson's diversity index across productive rearrangements. TCRdb provides this immuneACCESS table in a form limited to in-frame rearrangements. Some clones are lacking; in checked studies, under half of them reflect an unresolved V gene, and why the rest are absent is not known. V and J calls and clone size are as listed in that table; D and trimming were resolved from the DNA. The sample table shows 150,000 to 200,000 clones, and more than 75% are seen once. The ten largest make up under 5% of the sample.

Sequences were obtained from peripheral blood. The clonotype comes from a human donor in a cohort sampled during active COVID-19. The V and J genes are TRBV5-1 and TRBJ2-7, and the D gene may be TRBD1, 5 bases matching. CDR3 protein: CASSLSGNSYEQYF. At the DNA level, the sequence is TGCGCCAGCAGCTTATCAGGGAACTCCTACGAGCAGTACTTC.